This T cell receptor beta chain was sequenced in a study of blood T cell repertoires in COVID-19 (TCRdb year 2020). Regarding the study in general: Samples covering the acute and convalescent phases of COVID-19 were provided by collaborators in the United States, Italy and Spain. Deeply sampled blood TCRbeta repertoires from subjects exposed to, actively infected with, or recovered from COVID-19 were included in the dataset. The sample metadata nearly always contained a de-identified subject ID, COVID-19 status, age in years and sex. The samples were drawn from the first 160 participants of the ongoing ImmuneRACE study and from more than 1,000 subjects provided by 6 global collaborators. The material from the prospective study consisted of cDNA or gDNA derived from T cells, B-cell-depleted T cells, or PBMCs. The repertoires were released in a freely available public database intended as a resource for research on the immune response to SARS-CoV-2. HLA class I and class II types, where available, came from metadata supplied by the sample provider rather than from assay-based typing.

The immunoSEQ Assay, a bias-controlled multiplex PCR, was used to amplify TCRbeta CDR3 regions from genomic DNA. Per the authors' processing: Within the assay, amplification of reference gene primers was used to estimate how many nucleated cells each sample contained. To quantify the absolute abundance of each unique TCRbeta CDR3 rearrangement, sequence reads were collapsed and filtered. For each sample, productive Simpson clonality was calculated as the square root of Simpson's diversity index over productive rearrangements. TCRdb carries this immuneACCESS record with in-frame sequences only. Its versions omit some clonotypes, under half of them owing to an unresolved V gene in the studies checked, with the rest unexplained. That table is the source of V, J and clone size, and D and trimming were worked out from the DNA. Counted in this sample were roughly 160,000 clones; approximately 77% of them appeared once. The ten largest clones capture about 10% of the sample.

Overall study outcomes, separate from this receptor: The amount of clinical and demographic metadata varied by source and participant and was provided uncurated.

As for this clone: Its antigen is still unknown. No much larger clone is present one base from it, and per-base qualities are unavailable.

Each collaborating institution followed its own protocols to collect whole blood in K2EDTA tubes. Collaborator samples were shipped for TCRbeta analysis as frozen whole blood, isolated PBMCs, or DNA extracted from either sample type. At the junction V is shortened by 2 bases and J by 1 base; bases outside the gene matches: 4. Per the germline V gene (reference sequence), LNHDA is the CDR1 and SQIVND is the CDR2. The CDR3 contains 16 residues, cysteine and phenylalanine counted. This entry keeps only the CDR3 DNA: 48 bases, framed from base 1. The specimen sequenced was peripheral blood. Recombination joined TRBV19 with TRBJ2-2; TRBD1 aligns with 7 central bases. The receptor was derived from a woman of 80 years or more with active or convalescent COVID-19. The CDR3 corresponds to CASSIKTGWNTGELFF. DNA sequence: TGTGCCAGTAGTATAAAGACAGGGTGGAACACCGGGGAGCTGTTTTTT.